What follows describes a single T cell receptor beta chain. TCRdb's table, derived via immunoSEQ multiplex PCR, lists solely in-frame clones and lacks some. The sample shows 55,000 to 85,000 clones, roughly 91% of them seen only once. The V and J ends lost 4 bases and 6 bases, in that order; junction bases with no gene match: 3. The germline CDR1 and CDR2 sequences are SGHRS and YFSETQ. CDR3 size: 12 residues. The data were obtained in a study of blood T cell repertoires in COVID-19. The receptor was isolated from a woman younger than 30 with acute or convalescent COVID-19. The sequencing sample was made of peripheral blood. The rearrangement joins TRBV5-1 to TRBJ1-2; TRBD1 aligns across 7 bases. The CDR3 sequence is CASSEDRNGYTF. In DNA, the CDR3 is TGCGCCAGCAGCGAGGACAGGAATGGCTACACCTTC. Supplemented by reference TRBV5-1 and TRBJ1-2, the full variable domain reads KAGVTQTPRYLIKTRGQQVTLSCSPISGHRSVSWYQQTPGQGLQFLFEYFSETQRNKGNFPGRFSGRQFSNSRSEMNVSTLELGDSALYLCASSEDRNGYTFGSGTRLTVV.